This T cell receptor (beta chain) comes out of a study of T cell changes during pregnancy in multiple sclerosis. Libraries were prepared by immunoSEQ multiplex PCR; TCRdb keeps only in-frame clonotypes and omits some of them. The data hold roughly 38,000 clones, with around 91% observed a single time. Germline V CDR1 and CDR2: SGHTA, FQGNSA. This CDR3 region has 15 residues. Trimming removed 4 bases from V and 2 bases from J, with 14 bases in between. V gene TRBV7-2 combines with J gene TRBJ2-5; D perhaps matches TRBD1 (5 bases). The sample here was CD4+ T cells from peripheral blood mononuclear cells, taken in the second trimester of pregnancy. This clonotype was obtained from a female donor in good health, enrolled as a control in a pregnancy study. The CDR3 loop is CASSSQGQPQETQYF. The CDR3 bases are TGTGCCAGCAGCTCCCAAGGACAACCTCAAGAGACCCAGTACTTC.